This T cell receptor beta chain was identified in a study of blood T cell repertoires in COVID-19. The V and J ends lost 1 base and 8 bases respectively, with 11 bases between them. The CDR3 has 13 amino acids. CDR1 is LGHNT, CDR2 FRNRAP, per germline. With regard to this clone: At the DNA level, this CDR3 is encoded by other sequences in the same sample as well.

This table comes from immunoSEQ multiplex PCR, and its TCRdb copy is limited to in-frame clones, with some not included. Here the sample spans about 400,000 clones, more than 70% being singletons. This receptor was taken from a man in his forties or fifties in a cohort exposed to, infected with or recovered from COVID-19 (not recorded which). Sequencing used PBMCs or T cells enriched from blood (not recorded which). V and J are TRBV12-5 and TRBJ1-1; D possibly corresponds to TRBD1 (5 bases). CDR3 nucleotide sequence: TGTGCTAGTGGTTTGGGGCGGGACCGGGAAGCTTTCTTT. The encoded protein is CASGLGRDREAFF. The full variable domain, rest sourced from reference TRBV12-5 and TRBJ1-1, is DARVTQTPRHKVTEMGQEVTMRCQPILGHNTVFWYRQTMMQGLELLAYFRNRAPLDDSGMPKDRFSAEMPDATLATLKIQPSEPRDSAVYFCASGLGRDREAFFGQGTRLTVV.